This T cell receptor beta chain was retrieved from a study of Ad26.COV2.S vaccination and SARS-CoV-2 variants (dated by TCRdb to the early 2020s). Some background on the complete study: Vaccine-arm donors came from COV1001, a multicentre, randomized, double-blind, placebo-controlled phase I-IIa trial of Ad26.COV2.S in healthy adults. TCRbeta repertoire sequencing served as the tool for gauging how specific and how broad the SARS-CoV-2-reactive T cell receptors were following Ad26.COV2.S vaccination. Ad26.COV2.S was administered intramuscularly at 5 x 10^10 or 1 x 10^11 viral particles, either as a single shot or as two shots given 56 days apart. A total of 32 samples were included in the TCR-sequenced set, comprising around 19 Ad26.COV2.S vaccine recipients, 5 placebo recipients and 8 SARS-CoV-2 convalescent individuals. Trial participants were randomized into five groups of five, in which low-dose or high-dose Ad26.COV2.S was given once or twice, or placebo was given on both occasions. Throughout the experiments and outcome assessment, investigators stayed blinded to trial group allocation. The paper's findings and limits, for the study overall: It was noted by the authors that total T cell responses may have been underestimated by the TCR breadth and depth analyses. Vaccine and placebo recipients had similar non-spike TCR breadth, a finding consistent with the vaccine containing only spike. The study lacked the statistical power to compare responses across vaccine doses or regimens. After vaccination, substantial breadth of spike-specific CD8+ and CD4+ T cell responses was reported. Higher spike-specific TCR breadth was observed in Ad26.COV2.S recipients than in placebo recipients (P = 0.0014).

From the germline V gene, CDR1 is SGHRS and CDR2 is YFSETQ. Between the V and J ends, shortened by 2 bases and 2 bases respectively, the junction contains 11 bases. CDR3 length: 16 amino acids, cysteine to phenylalanine. Only the CDR3 region is kept as DNA, spanning 48 bases read in frame from base 1. The immunoSEQ Assay was the method used to sequence TCRbeta CDR3 regions. After extraction, genomic DNA underwent amplification by bias-controlled multiplex PCR, followed by high-throughput sequencing. The published analysis was carried out like this. To quantify the absolute abundance of every unique TCRbeta CDR3 region, sequences were collapsed and filtered. T cell fraction was estimated by normalizing TCRbeta template counts to usable DNA, with usable DNA measured through amplification of reference genes found in all nucleated cells. Repertoire TCRs were annotated as SARS-CoV-2-specific by exact matching of V gene, CDR3 amino acid sequence and J gene to a known reactive TCR set. MIRA supplied the reference SARS-CoV-2 TCR set, which was filtered for enrichment in COVID-19-positive ImmuneCODE repertoires so that public or cross-reactive TCRs were removed. Using the MIRA antigens, annotated TCRs were further analysed by specific ORF or by position within an ORF. Breadth was defined as the number of annotated unique rearrangements divided by the total number of unique productive rearrangements, and depth was defined as the summed frequency of the annotated unique rearrangements. TCR breadth was compared between groups using two-sided Wilcoxon rank-sum tests. TCRdb took over this immuneACCESS table, retaining in-frame rearrangements with V and J assigned. Such tables are incomplete; in checked studies, under half of the missing clones stem from an unresolved V gene, and the remainder is unexplained. Clone size and the V and J calls come from that table; the DNA yielded D and trimming. The sample includes approximately 450,000 clones, with around 90% observed a single time. 12% of the sample lies in the top ten.

To note about this clone: It has no known antigen specificity. There are no base qualities to consult, and no much larger clone falls within one base.

What the treatment or condition label conveys for this sample: some 20 received Ad26.COV2.S at low or high dose, single or two shots; about 5 received placebo; per-sample allocation not given. Repertoires of vaccine and placebo recipients were sequenced from samples collected on day 63 after the first injection. In Cohort 1b, around 23 adults aged 18-55 years were enrolled at a single site in Boston, USA, between 29 July and 7 August 2020. As a vaccine, Ad26.COV2.S was a replication-incompetent adenovirus type 26 vector that expressed a prefusion-stabilized SARS-CoV-2 spike protein derived from the original Wuhan strain.

Source: peripheral blood, taken in a trial of Ad26.COV2.S vaccine versus placebo. The TCR originated in a person between 18 and 65 years old who received the Ad26.COV2.S COVID-19 vaccine or a placebo. The chain joins TRBV5-1 to TRBJ1-6; the D segment cannot be called with confidence. The nucleotide sequence reads as follows: TGCGCCAGCAGCTTAGGAATTACAGCCTATAATTCACCCCTCCACTTT. This codes for CASSLGITAYNSPLHF.